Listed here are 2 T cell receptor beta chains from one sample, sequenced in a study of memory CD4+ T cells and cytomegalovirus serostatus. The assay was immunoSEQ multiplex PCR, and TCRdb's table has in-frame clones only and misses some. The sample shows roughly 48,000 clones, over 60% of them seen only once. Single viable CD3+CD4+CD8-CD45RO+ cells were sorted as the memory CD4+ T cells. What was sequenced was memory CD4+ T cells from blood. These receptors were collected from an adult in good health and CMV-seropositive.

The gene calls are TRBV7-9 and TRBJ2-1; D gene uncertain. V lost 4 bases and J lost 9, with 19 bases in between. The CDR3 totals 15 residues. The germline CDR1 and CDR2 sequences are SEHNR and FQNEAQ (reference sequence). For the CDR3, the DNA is TGTGCCAGCAGCTCCTCCACTACGTGGGTAGGTGAGCAGTTCTTC. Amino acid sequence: CASSSSTTWVGEQFF.

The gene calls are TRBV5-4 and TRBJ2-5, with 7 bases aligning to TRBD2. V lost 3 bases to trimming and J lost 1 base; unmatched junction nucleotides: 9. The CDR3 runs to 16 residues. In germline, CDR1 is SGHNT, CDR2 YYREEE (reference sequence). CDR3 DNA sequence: TGTGCCAGCAGCTCAGTTGCGGGAGCGGGCCAAGAGACCCAGTACTTC. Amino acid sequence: CASSSVAGAGQETQYF.